What follows are 27 T cell receptor beta chains derived from one specimen sequenced in a study of CD8 T cells in ankylosing spondylitis. In TCRdb, the 5' RACE reads were re-called with MiXCR into one record per CDR3 protein. The sample consists of tens of thousands of distinct CDR3 sequences, less than 3% of them appearing once. What was sequenced was blood, either unsorted or a sorted T cell fraction (not recorded which). These receptor sequences come from a male donor with ankylosing spondylitis or in good health (not recorded which).

This clonotype came up many times. The genes are TRBV9 and TRBJ2-7; weak D call: TRBD1 (5 bases). This CDR3 is built from 13 residues. Per the germline V gene, CDR1 is SGDLS and CDR2 is YYNGEE. V was clipped by 0 bases and J by 5 bases, with 9 bases between them. The CDR3 DNA reads as TGTGCCAGCAGCGTAGACCAGGGCGACGAGCAGTACTTC. Translated, it gives CASSVDQGDEQYF.

In this sample, this clonotype turned up many times. The chain couples TRBV9 to TRBJ2-3; D ambiguous. Trimming cost V 3 bases and J 6 bases, with 11 bases left between them. Per germline, CDR1 SGDLS and CDR2 YYNGEE. The length of the CDR3 is 13 residues. In DNA, the CDR3 is TGTGCCAGCAGCGGGAGAAGGTCCGATACGCAGTATTTT. Its protein is CASSGRRSDTQYF.

This clonotype was seen ten or more times. This chain joins TRBV9 and TRBJ1-2; no firm D call. V was pared by 0 bases and J by 8 bases, with 11 bases between. CDR3 size: 13 residues. The germline CDR1 and CDR2 sequences are SGDLS and YYNGEE. DNA for the CDR3: TGTGCCAGCAGCGTAGCTAATAGAATGGGCTACACCTTC. Protein sequence: CASSVANRMGYTF.

This clonotype appeared many times. The rearrangement links TRBV9 to TRBJ2-5; D tentatively reads TRBD1 or TRBD2 (6 bases each). The CDR3 spans 12 residues. CDR1 is SGDLS and CDR2 is YYNGEE in the germline V gene. Trimming removed 0 bases from V and 7 bases from J, with 7 bases in between. Here the CDR3 reads CASSVEGGTQYF. CDR3 DNA: TGTGCCAGCAGCGTAGAGGGGGGGACCCAGTACTTC.

The sample holds many counts of this clonotype. The V gene is TRBV9, the J gene TRBJ2-7; 10 bases match TRBD2. Trimming at V came to 4 bases and at J to 3 bases, leaving 10 bases not matched to a gene. There are 16 residues in the CDR3. Germline V gene data show CDR1 as SGDLS and CDR2 as YYNGEE. Here the CDR3 DNA reads TGTGCCAGCAGCCCCCACGTCGGGACTAGCGACTACGAGCAGTACTTC. Translated, it gives CASSPHVGTSDYEQYF.

This clonotype showed up many times. This sequence joins TRBV9 and TRBJ2-4; D gene ambiguous. This CDR3 comprises 14 residues. V was clipped by 3 bases and J by 0 bases, with 7 bases between them. CDR1 SGDLS and CDR2 YYNGEE come from the germline V gene. CDR3 in amino acids: CASSDQLAKNIQYF. CDR3 sequence (DNA): TGTGCCAGCAGCGACCAGTTAGCCAAAAACATTCAGTACTTC.

This clonotype is labeled as medium-sized (0.01 to 0.1%). The CDR3 loop is CASSVGISGITDTQYF. CDR3 sequence (DNA): TGTGCCAGCAGCGTAGGAATTAGCGGCATCACAGATACGCAGTATTTT. The J gene is TRBJ2-3, the V gene TRBV9; D might be TRBD2 (6 bases). With 0 bases removed from V and 2 bases from J, the gap between germline ends came to 13 bases. CDR3 length equals 16 residues. The V gene's germline CDR1 is SGDLS and CDR2 YYNGEE. Full variable domain (rest looked up from reference TRBV9 and TRBJ2-3): DSGVTQTPKHLITATGQRVTLRCSPRSGDLSVYWYQQSLDQGLQFLIQYYNGEERAKGNILERFSAQQFPDLHSELNLSSLELGDSALYFCASSVGISGITDTQYFGPGTRLTVL.

This clonotype has at least ten counts. The chain couples TRBV9 to TRBJ2-2; no clear D gene. Germline V gene data show CDR1 as SGDLS and CDR2 as YYNGEE. The CDR3 length is 15 residues. The V end lost 0 bases, the J end lost 2 bases, and 8 bases lay between the germline ends. CDR3 nucleotide sequence: TGTGCCAGCAGCGTAGCTGTAACAAACACCGGGGAGCTGTTTTTT. Its translation: CASSVAVTNTGELFF.

This clonotype appeared many times. CDR3 coding DNA: TGTGCCAGCAGCGTAGAACAGGGTGACGGTGGCTACACCTTC. The encoded protein is CASSVEQGDGGYTF. The chain joins TRBV9 to TRBJ1-2; possibly TRBD1 for D (6 bases). Per germline, CDR1 SGDLS and CDR2 YYNGEE. V was pared by 0 bases and J by 7 bases, with 13 bases between. The CDR3 consists of 14 residues.

This clonotype was found many times. The rearrangement joins TRBV9 to TRBJ2-1; D is undetermined. CDR1 and CDR2 (germline): SGDLS, YYNGEE. Between the trimmed V and J ends, which lost 5 bases and 1 base, there was a span of 7 bases. CDR3 length: 13 residues. CDR3 bases: TGTGCCAGCAGTGCTAGGTCCTACAATGAGCAGTTCTTC. It yields the protein CASSARSYNEQFF.

This clonotype came up many times. V gene TRBV9 combines with J gene TRBJ1-5; TRBD1 aligns across 9 bases. CDR3 length: 17 amino acids. V was pared by 4 bases and J by 3 bases, with 11 bases of the junction left unmatched. Germline lookup yields CDR1 SGDLS and CDR2 YYNGEE. The CDR3 loop reads CASSRDAGQGDNQPQHF. The CDR3 bases are TGTGCCAGCAGCAGGGACGCGGGACAGGGTGACAATCAGCCCCAGCATTTT.

This clonotype came up many times. This chain joins TRBV9 and TRBJ2-2, with 8 bases matching TRBD2. Germline CDR1 is SGDLS and CDR2 is YYNGEE. The V segment lost 0 bases and the J segment 4 bases; nucleotides outside the gene matches: 5. This CDR3 region has 16 residues. CDR3 in DNA: TGTGCCAGCAGCGTAGGCGGGGGGACGGTCACCGGGGAGCTGTTTTTT. Residues: CASSVGGGTVTGELFF. The variable domain in full, completed from reference TRBV9 and TRBJ2-2, reads DSGVTQTPKHLITATGQRVTLRCSPRSGDLSVYWYQQSLDQGLQFLIQYYNGEERAKGNILERFSAQQFPDLHSELNLSSLELGDSALYFCASSVGGGTVTGELFFGEGSRLTVL.

Ten or more counts support this clonotype. This chain uses TRBV9 with TRBJ2-3; D might be TRBD2 (6 bases). Germline V gene lookup returns CDR1 SGDLS and CDR2 YYNGEE. Deletions cut 0 bases from V and 0 bases from J, with 11 bases between. This CDR3 is 16 amino acids long. The chain's CDR3 is CASSVGSGQSTDTQYF. The DNA of the CDR3 is TGTGCCAGCAGCGTAGGTAGCGGTCAAAGCACAGATACGCAGTATTTT.

This clonotype has a count of ten or more. V usage is TRBV9 and J usage is TRBJ1-3, with unresolved D. Trimming stripped 2 bases from V and 0 bases from J, with 6 bases between. The CDR3 extends over 14 amino acids. Germline assignment: CDR1 SGDLS and CDR2 YYNGEE. This CDR3 reads CASSVDYSGNTIYF. In nucleotides, the CDR3 is TGTGCCAGCAGCGTCGACTACTCTGGAAACACCATATATTTT. The full variable domain, with the rest looked up from reference TRBV9 and TRBJ1-3, is DSGVTQTPKHLITATGQRVTLRCSPRSGDLSVYWYQQSLDQGLQFLIQYYNGEERAKGNILERFSAQQFPDLHSELNLSSLELGDSALYFCASSVDYSGNTIYFGEGSWLTVV.

This clonotype has a count of ten or more. The V and J genes are TRBV9 and TRBJ1-4, with D maybe TRBD1 (5 bases). Germline values: CDR1 SGDLS, CDR2 YYNGEE. V lost 4 bases and J 7 bases, leaving 17 bases between the germline ends. The CDR3 has 15 residues. CDR3 DNA: TGTGCCAGCAGCCCCGTCGGGGGGTGGGGTGAAAAACTGTTTTTT. This encodes CASSPVGGWGEKLFF.

The table lists this clonotype with many counts. The J gene is TRBJ2-7, the V gene TRBV9; D not resolved. V was trimmed by 0 bases and J by 2 bases, leaving 12 bases between them. There are 15 residues in the CDR3. The germline CDR1 and CDR2 sequences are SGDLS and YYNGEE. In nucleotides, the CDR3 is TGTGCCAGCAGCGTAGGACCGTCCCGGACCTACGAGCAGTACTTC. Translating it yields CASSVGPSRTYEQYF.

The table lists this clonotype with many counts. The gene calls are TRBV9 and TRBJ2-4, with D perhaps TRBD1 or TRBD2 (5 bases each). This CDR3 spans 12 amino acids. Between the trimmed V and J ends, which lost 6 bases and 9 bases, there was a span of 13 bases. CDR1 and CDR2 from the germline V gene are SGDLS and YYNGEE. The CDR3 reads CASMDRGGIQYF. The CDR3, as DNA: TGTGCCAGCATGGACCGGGGCGGCATTCAGTACTTC.

This clonotype has ten or more counts. The chain has TRBV9 and TRBJ2-1, with 8 bases identical to TRBD2. From germline, CDR1 is SGDLS and CDR2 YYNGEE. This CDR3 contains 16 residues. Unmatched junction bases numbered 2, after V lost 0 bases and J lost 0 bases. The CDR3 here is CASSVGSGSSYNEQFF. DNA of the CDR3: TGTGCCAGCAGCGTAGGAAGCGGGAGCTCCTACAATGAGCAGTTCTTC.

At least ten counts were recorded for this clonotype. The chain recombines TRBV9 with TRBJ2-5; perhaps TRBD1 as D (5 bases). The germline V gene has CDR1 SGDLS and CDR2 YYNGEE. The V end was cut by 2 bases, the J end by 1 base, with 9 bases between. The CDR3 is made up of 14 amino acids. CDR3 in amino acids: CASSVTGSQETQYF. CDR3 in DNA: TGTGCCAGCAGCGTCACAGGCAGCCAAGAGACCCAGTACTTC.

Many counts were recorded for this clonotype. The rearrangement uses TRBV9 and TRBJ1-1; D uncertain. Trimming took off 0 bases at V and 3 bases at J, with 3 bases between the two ends. Germline lookup yields CDR1 SGDLS and CDR2 YYNGEE. The CDR3 consists of 12 residues. The CDR3 DNA follows: TGTGCCAGCAGCGTAGTGGACACTGAAGCTTTCTTT. Amino acids: CASSVVDTEAFF.

This clonotype was counted at least ten times. V and J are TRBV9 and TRBJ2-1, with TRBD2 identical over 10 bases. With V trimmed by 3 bases and J by 4 bases, 4 bases remained unmatched. The germline V gene has CDR1 SGDLS and CDR2 YYNGEE. This CDR3 contains 15 residues. The CDR3 sequence: CASSGGLARYNEQFF. CDR3 DNA: TGTGCCAGCAGCGGGGGACTAGCGCGATACAATGAGCAGTTCTTC.

This clonotype was picked up many times. V is TRBV9 and J is TRBJ2-2; D is ambiguous. V dropped 0 bases and J dropped 2 bases, with 8 bases sitting between them. The CDR3 totals 15 residues. The V gene's germline CDR1 is SGDLS and CDR2 YYNGEE. The chain's CDR3 is CASSVGPVNTGELFF. Written as DNA, the CDR3 is TGTGCCAGCAGCGTAGGTCCGGTAAACACCGGGGAGCTGTTTTTT.

This clonotype was detected ten times or more. The chain is built from TRBV9 and TRBJ1-3, with a weak D call TRBD1 (5 bases). The CDR3 is made up of 15 amino acids. Germline lookup yields CDR1 SGDLS and CDR2 YYNGEE. V lost 3 bases, J lost 0 bases, and 10 bases lay in between. CDR3 nucleotide sequence: TGTGCCAGCAGCGCGCGAGGGGCCTCTGGAAACACCATATATTTT. Translating it yields CASSARGASGNTIYF.

This clonotype has ten or more counts. A much bigger clone sits one base away, suggesting this may be a read error. The chain has TRBV9 and TRBJ2-7, with D possibly TRBD2 on 6 matching bases. Trimming removed 0 bases from V and 0 bases from J, with 7 bases in between. Germline CDR1 and CDR2: SGDLS and YYNGEE. The length of the CDR3 is 14 residues. In DNA, the CDR3 is TGTGCCAGCAGCGTAGTAGCGGTCTCCTACGAGCAGTACTTC. This codes for CASSVVAVSYEQYF.

This clonotype was recorded at least ten times. The chain couples TRBV9 to TRBJ2-2; 11 bases map to TRBD1. V shed 3 bases, J shed 6 bases, and the junction held 4 bases outside the gene matches. Germline CDR1 is SGDLS and CDR2 is YYNGEE. The CDR3 has 15 residues. Here the CDR3 DNA reads TGTGCCAGCAGCGCGAGGACAGGGGGCCCCGGGGAGCTGTTTTTT. It is translated as CASSARTGGPGELFF.

This clonotype was recorded at least ten times. This chain connects TRBV9 to TRBJ2-7; D is possibly TRBD1 (7 bases). V lost 0 bases and J 1 base, leaving 11 bases between the germline ends. This CDR3 is 15 amino acids long. CDR1 SGDLS and CDR2 YYNGEE come from the germline V gene. The CDR3 DNA sequence: TGTGCCAGCAGCGTAGCTCCAGGGGGGTCCTACGAGCAGTACTTC. Translating it yields CASSVAPGGSYEQYF.

This clonotype has at least ten counts. This chain links TRBV9 with TRBJ2-1; D unclear. This CDR3 spans 15 amino acids. The germline V gene has CDR1 SGDLS and CDR2 YYNGEE. V was pared by 5 bases and J by 2 bases, with 14 bases between. CDR3 region: CASSYSVEPYNEQFF. CDR3 nucleotide sequence: TGTGCCAGCAGTTACAGCGTGGAGCCCTACAATGAGCAGTTCTTC.